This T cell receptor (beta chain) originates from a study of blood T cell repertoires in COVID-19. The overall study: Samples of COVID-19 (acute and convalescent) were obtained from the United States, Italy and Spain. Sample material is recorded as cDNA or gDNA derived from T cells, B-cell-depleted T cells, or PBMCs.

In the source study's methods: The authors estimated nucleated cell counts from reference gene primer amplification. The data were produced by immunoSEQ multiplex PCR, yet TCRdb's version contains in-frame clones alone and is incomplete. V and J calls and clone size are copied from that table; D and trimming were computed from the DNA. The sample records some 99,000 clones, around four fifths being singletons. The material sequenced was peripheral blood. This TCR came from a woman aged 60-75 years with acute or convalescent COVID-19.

Written as DNA, the CDR3 is TGTGCCAGCAGTTTAATGTCGGGACAGCCTAATCAGCCCCAGCATTTT. It is translated as CASSLMSGQPNQPQHF. The V gene is TRBV28, the J gene TRBJ1-5; 7 nucleotides agree with TRBD1. Germline CDR1 and CDR2: MDHEN and SYDVKM. J was trimmed by 4 bases and V by 2 bases; bases with no gene match: 8. The CDR3 runs to 16 residues.